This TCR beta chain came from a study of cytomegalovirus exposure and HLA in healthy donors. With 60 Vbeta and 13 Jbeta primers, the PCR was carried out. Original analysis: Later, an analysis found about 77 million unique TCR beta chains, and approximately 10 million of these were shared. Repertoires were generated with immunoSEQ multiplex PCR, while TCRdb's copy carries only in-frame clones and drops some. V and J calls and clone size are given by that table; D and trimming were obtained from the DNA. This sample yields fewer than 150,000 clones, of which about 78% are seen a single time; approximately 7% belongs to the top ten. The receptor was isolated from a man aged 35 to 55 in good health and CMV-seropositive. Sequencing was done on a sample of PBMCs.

The chain's CDR3 is CASSLSASGTAHEETQYF. CDR3 DNA sequence: TGTGCCAGCAGCTTGTCGGCTAGCGGGACTGCGCATGAAGAGACCCAGTACTTC. The chain is built from TRBV5-6 and TRBJ2-5; 9 nucleotides agree with TRBD2. Germline lookup yields CDR1 SGHDT and CDR2 YYEEEE. V lost 1 base and J lost 3; bases outside the gene matches: 13. The CDR3 is 18 amino acids.